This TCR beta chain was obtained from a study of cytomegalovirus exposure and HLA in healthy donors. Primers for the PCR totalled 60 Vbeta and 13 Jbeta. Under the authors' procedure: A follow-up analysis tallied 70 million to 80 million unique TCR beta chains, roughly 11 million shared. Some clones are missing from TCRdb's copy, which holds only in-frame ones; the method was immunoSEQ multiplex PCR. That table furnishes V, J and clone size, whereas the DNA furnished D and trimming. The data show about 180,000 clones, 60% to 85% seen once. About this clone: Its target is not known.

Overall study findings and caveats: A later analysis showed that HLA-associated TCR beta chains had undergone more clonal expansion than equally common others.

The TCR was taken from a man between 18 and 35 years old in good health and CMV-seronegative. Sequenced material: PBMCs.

CDR3 region: CASSVAGYREKQYF. As DNA, the CDR3 is TGTGCCAGCAGCGTAGCTGGATATAGGGAGAAGCAGTACTTC. The rearrangement links TRBV9 to TRBJ2-7, with TRBD2 as a possible D gene (5 bases). Per the germline V gene, CDR1 is SGDLS and CDR2 is YYNGEE. Trimming cost V 0 bases and J 8 bases, with 15 bases left between them. CDR3 length equals 14 residues.